The 27 T cell receptor beta chains below were found in one sample sequenced in a study of blood T cell repertoires in COVID-19. Sequenced by immunoSEQ multiplex PCR; TCRdb stores in-frame clones only, minus some. This table has 390,000 or so clones, about 90% appearing once. The source material was peripheral blood. The receptors stem from a woman aged 25 to 39 with COVID-19, enrolled during active disease.

This clone was seen a single time. The gene calls are TRBV27 and TRBJ2-5; a weak D match, TRBD1 (6 bases). Germline loops: CDR1 MNHEY, CDR2 SMNVEV (reference sequence). Between the trimmed V and J ends, which lost 5 bases and 5 bases, there was a span of 18 bases. This CDR3 region has 15 residues. CDR3 nucleotides: TGTGCCAGCAGTATCCGTAATCCAGGGGTGGAGACCCAGTACTTC. Translated: CASSIRNPGVETQYF.

The chain recombines TRBV24-1 with TRBJ2-6; a possible D gene is TRBD1 (5 bases). V lost 7 bases and J 2 bases, leaving 8 bases between the germline ends. CDR3 length: 14 residues. The V gene's germline CDR1 is KGHDR and CDR2 SFDVKD. For the CDR3, the DNA is TGTGCCACCAGCGCAGGGACTGGGGCCAACGTCCTGACTTTC. Amino acids: CATSAGTGANVLTF.

This chain joins TRBV24-1 and TRBJ2-7, with a tentative D call TRBD2 (5 bases). Germline loops: CDR1 KGHDR, CDR2 SFDVKD. CDR3 length: 14 residues. V shed 3 bases and J shed 5 bases, with 13 bases lying between them. The CDR3 here is CATSDPGLSDEQYF. The CDR3 DNA is TGTGCCACCAGTGATCCCGGGCTTAGCGACGAGCAGTACTTC.

The chain joins TRBV30 to TRBJ1-2; the match to TRBD1 covers 8 bases. Germline-derived CDR1 and CDR2 are GTSNPN and SVGIG (reference sequence). This CDR3 contains 13 residues. V trimming: 3 bases; J trimming: 4 bases; junction bases outside the gene matches: 4. CDR3 sequence: CAWSGTGLYGYTF. The CDR3 DNA follows: TGTGCCTGGAGCGGGACAGGCCTCTATGGCTACACCTTC.

This clone was counted a few times. CDR3 in amino acids: CASSFGQGARETQYF. In nucleotides, the CDR3 is TGTGCCAGCAGCTTTGGACAGGGGGCGAGGGAGACCCAGTACTTC. The V gene is TRBV7-6, the J gene TRBJ2-5; 11 positions match TRBD1. The germline CDR1 and CDR2 sequences are SGHVS and FNYEAQ. CDR3 length equals 15 residues. J gave up 5 bases and V 3 bases, and 5 bases lay outside the gene matches.

The chain couples TRBV2 to TRBJ2-1, with TRBD2 identical over 7 bases. J was trimmed by 7 bases and V by 2 bases; bases with no gene match: 8. The length of the CDR3 is 15 residues. The germline V gene encodes CDR1 SNHLY and CDR2 FYNNEI. For the CDR3, the DNA is TGTGCCAGCAGTGAATGGCAGGGAGGGACTAATGAGCAGTTCTTC. Its translation is CASSEWQGGTNEQFF.

The chain uses TRBV19 and TRBJ1-4; weak D call: TRBD1 (5 bases). Germline assignment: CDR1 LNHDA and CDR2 SQIVND (reference sequence). This CDR3 contains 14 residues. V lost 5 bases to trimming and J lost 6 bases, with 13 bases between them. In DNA, the CDR3 is TGTGCCAGTAGTTCCGGGCAGGGATATGAAAAACTGTTTTTT. The encoded protein is CASSSGQGYEKLFF. The whole variable domain, remainder taken from reference TRBV19 and TRBJ1-4, is DGGITQSPKYLFRKEGQNVTLSCEQNLNHDAMYWYRQDPGQGLRLIYYSQIVNDFQKGDIAEGYSVSREKKESFPLTVTSAQKNPTAFYLCASSSGQGYEKLFFGSGTQLSVL.

This clone was seen many times. The chain uses TRBV7-2 and TRBJ2-7; tentative D call: TRBD1 (6 bases). The CDR3 sequence is 17 residues long. Trimming took 0 bases from V and 0 from J, leaving 15 bases between them. Germline assignment: CDR1 SGHTA and CDR2 FQGNSA. CDR3 amino acids: CASSLASTGWTSYEQYF. CDR3 in DNA: TGTGCCAGCAGCTTAGCGTCCACAGGGTGGACCTCCTACGAGCAGTACTTC. Full variable domain (rest looked up from reference TRBV7-2 and TRBJ2-7): GAGVSQSPSNKVTEKGKDVELRCDPISGHTALYWYRQSLGQGLEFLIYFQGNSAPDKSGLPSDRFSAERTGGSVSTLTIQRTQQEDSAVYLCASSLASTGWTSYEQYFGPGTRLTVT.

The gene calls are TRBV28 and TRBJ2-1; maybe TRBD1 (6 bases). Trimming left V 6 bases short and J 7 bases short, with 10 bases between. CDR3 length: 12 residues. In germline, CDR1 is MDHEN, CDR2 SYDVKM. The CDR3 region is CASRLGTNEQFF. The CDR3 coding sequence is TGTGCCAGCAGGCTTGGGACAAATGAGCAGTTCTTC.

The chain employs TRBV18 and TRBJ2-1, with D unresolved. CDR3 length equals 12 residues. V was shortened by 6 bases and J by 8 bases, with 11 bases between the two germline ends. The germline V gene has CDR1 KGHSH and CDR2 LQKENI. Written as DNA, the CDR3 is TGTGCCAGCTCGCCTCTATACGATGAGCAGTTCTTC. Protein sequence: CASSPLYDEQFF.

J is TRBJ2-5 and V is TRBV27; 8 bases are a match to TRBD2. Germline-derived CDR1 and CDR2 are MNHEY and SMNVEV (reference sequence). V trimming: 5 bases; J trimming: 0 bases; junction bases outside the gene matches: 5. This CDR3 has 15 residues. The CDR3, as DNA: TGTGCCAGCAGTACCCGGACTAGCCACCAAGAGACCCAGTACTTC. Its translation: CASSTRTSHQETQYF.

This rearrangement joins TRBV7-9 to TRBJ2-7, with TRBD1 identical over 8 bases. Germline CDR1 and CDR2: SEHNR and FQNEAQ (reference sequence). The V gene end was trimmed by 6 bases and the J gene end by 5 bases; junction bases not matched to a gene: 9. This CDR3 has 14 amino acids. In DNA form, the CDR3 reads TGTGCCAGCAGTGCGGACAGGGCGATCGACGAGCAGTACTTC. This sequence encodes CASSADRAIDEQYF. The variable domain in full, completed from reference TRBV7-9 and TRBJ2-7, reads DTGVSQNPRHKITKRGQNVTFRCDPISEHNRLYWYRQTLGQGPEFLTYFQNEAQLEKSRLLSDRFSAERPKGSFSTLEIQRTEQGDSAMYLCASSADRAIDEQYFGPGTRLTVT.

This clone was detected only a few times. The chain combines TRBV5-4 with TRBJ1-6, with D uncertain. The CDR3 runs 13 residues. CDR1 and CDR2 from the germline V gene are SGHNT and YYREEE (reference sequence). The V gene lost 0 bases and the J gene lost 10 bases, with 8 bases spanning the gap. CDR3 sequence: CASSLDPRSPLHF. The CDR3 nucleotides read TGTGCCAGCAGCTTGGATCCGCGCTCACCCCTCCACTTT. Drawing the rest from reference TRBV5-4 and TRBJ1-6, the complete variable domain is ETGVTQSPTHLIKTRGQQVTLRCSSQSGHNTVSWYQQALGQGPQFIFQYYREEENGRGNFPPRFSGLQFPNYSSELNVNALELDDSALYLCASSLDPRSPLHFGNGTRLTVT.

V usage is TRBV20-1 and J usage is TRBJ1-1, with D unclear. Trimming removed 3 bases from V and 2 bases from J, with 7 bases in between. CDR1 and CDR2 from the germline V gene are DFQATT and SNEGSKA (reference sequence). The CDR3 has 12 amino acids. CDR3 sequence reads: CSASDPNTEAFF. Written as DNA, the CDR3 is TGCAGTGCTAGTGATCCAAACACTGAAGCTTTCTTT.

This clone was observed a single time. The gene calls are TRBV19 and TRBJ1-1; a weak D match, TRBD1 (5 bases). Per the germline V gene, CDR1 is LNHDA and CDR2 is SQIVND (reference sequence). Trimming cost V 6 bases and J 5 bases, with 22 bases left between them. CDR3 length: 16 amino acids. Written as DNA, the CDR3 is TGTGCCAGTAGGAGCGAGGTCAGGGTGGGAAAGACTGAAGCTTTCTTT. Its protein product is CASRSEVRVGKTEAFF. The full variable domain, completed using reference TRBV19 and TRBJ1-1, is DGGITQSPKYLFRKEGQNVTLSCEQNLNHDAMYWYRQDPGQGLRLIYYSQIVNDFQKGDIAEGYSVSREKKESFPLTVTSAQKNPTAFYLCASRSEVRVGKTEAFFGQGTRLTVV.

This chain uses TRBV11-3 with TRBJ2-1; 10 nucleotides align to TRBD2. The V gene's germline CDR1 is SGHNT and CDR2 YENEEA. The V segment lost 5 bases and the J segment 8 bases; nucleotides outside the gene matches: 6. The length of the CDR3 is 14 residues. The CDR3 nucleotides are TGTGCCAGCAGCATAGCGGGAGGACGGCATGAGCAGTTCTTC. Its protein product is CASSIAGGRHEQFF.

V usage is TRBV18 and J usage is TRBJ2-2; D is perhaps TRBD2 (5 bases). Germline-derived CDR1 and CDR2 are KGHSH and LQKENI. Between the trimmed V and J ends, which lost 2 bases and 5 bases, there was a span of 9 bases. CDR3 size: 14 residues. The CDR3 DNA is TGTGCCAGCTCACCAAACCGGGGAACCGGGGAGCTGTTTTTT. Protein: CASSPNRGTGELFF.

CDR3 bases: TGTGCCAGCAGCCCGGGACAGGGGGCGGTTTATGGGGCCAACGTCCTGACTTTC. As protein: CASSPGQGAVYGANVLTF. This sequence joins TRBV9 and TRBJ2-6; TRBD1 aligns across 12 bases. Trimming cost V 4 bases and J 3 bases; bases outside gene matches: 8. CDR3 length: 18 amino acids. Germline loops: CDR1 SGDLS, CDR2 YYNGEE.

The chain is built from TRBV5-1 and TRBJ1-1; 11 bases are shared with TRBD1. The ends lost 3 bases at V and 4 bases at J; junction bases unmatched: 2. CDR3 length equals 14 residues. Germline CDR1 is SGHRS and CDR2 is YFSETQ. The CDR3: CASSSGTGGTEAFF. CDR3 sequence (DNA): TGCGCCAGCAGCTCCGGGACAGGGGGCACTGAAGCTTTCTTT.

The V call is TRBV27, the J call TRBJ2-1, with D perhaps TRBD2 (6 bases). In germline, CDR1 is MNHEY, CDR2 SMNVEV (reference sequence). The CDR3 consists of 12 residues. V lost 6 bases to trimming and J lost 9 bases, with 12 bases between them. This CDR3 is CASSPGGVEQFF. DNA of the CDR3: TGTGCCAGCAGCCCCGGGGGAGTTGAGCAGTTCTTC.

The chain recombines TRBV4-1 with TRBJ2-7; D may be TRBD2 (5 bases). Trimming shortened V by 0 bases and J by 3 bases, and 9 bases separated the two germline ends. This CDR3 is built from 14 residues. Germline CDR1 MGHRA, CDR2 YSYEKL. The CDR3 loop reads CASSQDGEGYEQYF. The CDR3, as DNA: TGCGCCAGCAGCCAAGATGGCGAGGGCTACGAGCAGTACTTC.

The chain recombines TRBV5-6 with TRBJ2-2; 7 bases fit TRBD2. This CDR3 is built from 15 residues. The germline V gene has CDR1 SGHDT and CDR2 YYEEEE. Trimming cost V 2 bases and J 5 bases; bases outside gene matches: 6. CDR3 amino acids: CASSLLARLTGELFF. CDR3 bases: TGTGCCAGCAGCTTACTAGCGAGATTAACCGGGGAGCTGTTTTTT.

J is TRBJ1-5 and V is TRBV19, with unresolved D. The germline V gene encodes CDR1 LNHDA and CDR2 SQIVND (reference sequence). This CDR3 has 13 residues. The germline V and J ends were trimmed by 6 bases and 10 bases, with 16 bases remaining between them. The CDR3 spells CASSPGPPHPQHF. DNA of the CDR3: TGTGCCAGTAGCCCTGGGCCACCTCACCCCCAGCATTTT.

The rearrangement links TRBV27 to TRBJ2-1; a weak D match, TRBD1 (6 bases). The length of the CDR3 is 15 residues. Germline lookup yields CDR1 MNHEY and CDR2 SMNVEV (reference sequence). V lost 1 base and J lost 0, with 7 bases in between. For the CDR3, the DNA is TGTGCCAGCAGTTTATTAGGGGGCTCCTACAATGAGCAGTTCTTC. It translates to CASSLLGGSYNEQFF.

The gene calls are TRBV7-2 and TRBJ2-3; the match to TRBD2 covers 8 bases. This CDR3 has 14 residues. V lost 5 bases and J lost 2; bases outside the gene matches: 3. From germline, CDR1 is SGHTA and CDR2 FQGNSA. This chain's CDR3 is CASSVSGITDTQYF. The DNA for the CDR3 is TGTGCCAGCAGCGTTAGCGGGATCACAGATACGCAGTATTTT.

This rearrangement joins TRBV25-1 to TRBJ2-5, with 9 bases aligning to TRBD2. From germline, CDR1 is MGHDK and CDR2 SYGVNS. Unmatched junction bases numbered 15, after V lost 8 bases and J lost 5 bases. This CDR3 comprises 16 residues. The CDR3: CASRRGGGPRWETQYF. Here the CDR3 DNA reads TGTGCCAGCCGGCGGGGGGGAGGGCCGAGATGGGAGACCCAGTACTTC. The whole variable domain, filled in from reference TRBV25-1 and TRBJ2-5, reads EADIYQTPRYLVIGTGKKITLECSQTMGHDKMYWYQQDPGMELHLIHYSYGVNSTEKGDLSSESTVSRIRTEHFPLTLESARPSHTSQYLCASRRGGGPRWETQYFGPGTRLLVL.

The V gene is TRBV7-9, the J gene TRBJ1-2; 7 bases map to TRBD1. J gave up 6 bases and V 4 bases, and 14 bases lay outside the gene matches. The CDR3 length is 16 residues. CDR1 is SEHNR, CDR2 FQNEAQ, per germline (reference sequence). CDR3 nucleotides: TGTGCCAGCAGCTCTAGTGCCGGCCCGGGACAGCATGGCTACACCTTC. It translates to CASSSSAGPGQHGYTF. Drawing the rest from reference TRBV7-9 and TRBJ1-2, the complete variable domain is DTGVSQNPRHKITKRGQNVTFRCDPISEHNRLYWYRQTLGQGPEFLTYFQNEAQLEKSRLLSDRFSAERPKGSFSTLEIQRTEQGDSAMYLCASSSSAGPGQHGYTFGSGTRLTVV.